The clone carrying this T cell receptor beta chain came up once. Profiling relied on immunoSEQ multiplex PCR, and the TCRdb table lists in-frame clones only, not all of them. The sample has some 220,000 clones, 84% seen once. V lost 1 base and J lost 8; bases outside the gene matches: 13. CDR1 and CDR2 (germline): SGHAT, FQNNGV. The CDR3 loop spans 17 amino acids. The sample comes from a study of blood T cell repertoires in COVID-19. Study in general: T cells, B-cell-depleted T cells, or PBMCs supplied cDNA or gDNA.

This receptor was identified in a woman aged 60-75 years who had recovered from COVID-19. The rearrangement links TRBV11-2 to TRBJ1-2; 10 nucleotides align to TRBD1. Material for sequencing was peripheral blood. The CDR3 loop reads CASSLASGTGAGGGYTF. For the CDR3, the DNA is TGTGCCAGCAGCTTAGCCTCCGGGACAGGGGCGGGTGGCGGCTACACCTTC.